Listed below are T cell receptor beta chains from one sample, sequenced in a study of CD8+CD57+ T cells in acquired aplastic anemia. TCRdb reprocessed the reads with MiXCR, giving one entry per CDR3 protein. The sample holds a few hundred thousand distinct CDR3 sequences, over 55% seen once. The sample taken for sequencing was sorted CD4+, CD8+, or CD8+CD57+ T cells (not recorded which) from PBMCs. The receptors stem from a human donor in good health. CDR3s include the opening cysteine and the closing phenylalanine or tryptophan. D genes are given only for firm matches. Not every row has a clone size; where given, it reads once, few, many or a size class.

j_call: TRBJ2-7
clone_size: many
d_call: -
v_call: TRBV28
cdr3_aa: CASSLGASYEQYF
cdr3_nt: TGTGCCAGCAGTTTGGGGGCCTCCTACGAGCAGTACTTC

j_call: TRBJ2-5
clone_size: once
d_call: -
v_call: TRBV7-8
cdr3_aa: CASARGTLQETQYF
cdr3_nt: TGTGCCAGCGCGAGAGGGACCTTACAAGAGACCCAGTACTTC

j_call: TRBJ2-1
clone_size: few
d_call: -
v_call: TRBV15
cdr3_aa: CATSRPDSDRYNEQFF
cdr3_nt: TGTGCCACCAGCAGACCTGACTCGGACCGATACAATGAGCAGTTCTTC

j_call: TRBJ2-5
clone_size: -
d_call: -
v_call: TRBV7-9
cdr3_aa: CASSRAAIGETQYF
cdr3_nt: TGTGCCAGCAGCCGAGCGGCGATCGGGGAGACCCAGTACTTC

j_call: TRBJ2-7
clone_size: many
d_call: -
v_call: TRBV15
cdr3_aa: CATSRYLPHGGTPYEQYF
cdr3_nt: TGTGCCACCAGTCGCTACCTACCACATGGAGGGACTCCCTACGAGCAGTACTTC

j_call: TRBJ1-6
clone_size: few
d_call: -
v_call: TRBV7-3
cdr3_aa: CASSLSGPNSPLHF
cdr3_nt: TGTGCCAGCAGCTTATCAGGGCCCAATTCACCCCTCCACTTT

j_call: TRBJ2-7
clone_size: -
d_call: -
v_call: TRBV19
cdr3_aa: CASSISGGTYEQYF
cdr3_nt: TGTGCCAGTAGTATTAGTGGGGGGACCTACGAGCAGTACTTC

j_call: TRBJ1-6
clone_size: -
d_call: -
v_call: TRBV7-8
cdr3_aa: CASSPTGVVGSPLHF
cdr3_nt: TGTGCCAGCAGCCCCACCGGGGTTGTAGGATCACCCCTCCACTTT

j_call: TRBJ1-5
clone_size: -
d_call: -
v_call: TRBV25-1
cdr3_aa: CASSVGSRADQPQHF
cdr3_nt: TGTGCCAGCAGCGTTGGAAGCAGGGCTGACCAGCCCCAGCATTTT

j_call: TRBJ1-6
clone_size: -
d_call: -
v_call: TRBV20-1
cdr3_aa: CSVGRDDYSPLHF
cdr3_nt: TGCAGTGTAGGCCGGGACGATTATTCACCCCTCCACTTT

j_call: TRBJ2-1
clone_size: -
d_call: TRBD1
v_call: TRBV6-4
cdr3_aa: CASSDSGTDYTLGEQFF
cdr3_nt: TGTGCCAGCAGTGACTCGGGGACAGACTACACCTTGGGGGAGCAGTTCTTC

j_call: TRBJ2-5
clone_size: -
d_call: TRBD1
v_call: TRBV7-2
cdr3_aa: CASSLEGTGGETQYF
cdr3_nt: TGTGCCAGCAGCTTAGAGGGGACAGGAGGGGAGACCCAGTACTTC

j_call: TRBJ2-7
clone_size: few
d_call: -
v_call: TRBV6-5
cdr3_aa: CASSYSDGYDEQYF
cdr3_nt: TGTGCCAGCAGTTACTCAGACGGGTATGACGAGCAGTACTTC

j_call: TRBJ1-5
clone_size: -
d_call: -
v_call: TRBV7-3
cdr3_aa: CASTDGVQPQHF
cdr3_nt: TGTGCCAGCACCGACGGGGTTCAGCCCCAGCATTTT

j_call: TRBJ2-1
clone_size: -
d_call: TRBD2
v_call: TRBV15
cdr3_aa: CATSRGTSGRVNEQFF
cdr3_nt: TGTGCCACCAGCAGGGGGACTAGCGGGAGGGTTAATGAGCAGTTCTTC

j_call: TRBJ2-2
clone_size: -
d_call: -
v_call: TRBV15
cdr3_aa: CATSRPRAGELFF
cdr3_nt: TGTGCCACCAGCAGGCCGAGGGCCGGGGAGCTGTTTTTT

j_call: TRBJ2-2
clone_size: -
d_call: -
v_call: TRBV7-9
cdr3_aa: CASSLNAGRWELFF
cdr3_nt: TGTGCCAGCAGCTTAAATGCAGGGCGTTGGGAGCTGTTTTTT

j_call: TRBJ1-1
clone_size: -
d_call: TRBD1
v_call: TRBV29-1
cdr3_aa: CSVEGQLNTEAFF
cdr3_nt: TGCAGCGTTGAGGGACAGCTGAACACTGAAGCTTTCTTT

j_call: TRBJ2-1
clone_size: once
d_call: -
v_call: TRBV5-1
cdr3_aa: CASSLQEGNYEQFF
cdr3_nt: TGCGCCAGCAGCTTACAGGAGGGGAATTATGAGCAGTTCTTC

j_call: TRBJ2-2
clone_size: few
d_call: TRBD1
v_call: TRBV20-1
cdr3_aa: CSAPGQGDFGELFF
cdr3_nt: TGCAGTGCCCCGGGACAGGGTGATTTCGGGGAGCTGTTTTTT

j_call: TRBJ2-7
clone_size: many
d_call: TRBD1
v_call: TRBV12-3/TRBV12-4
cdr3_aa: CASSFWTGAFSYEQYF
cdr3_nt: TGTGCCAGCAGTTTTTGGACAGGGGCCTTCTCCTACGAGCAGTACTTC

j_call: TRBJ1-1
clone_size: many
d_call: -
v_call: TRBV5-8
cdr3_aa: CASSHLGGGTEAFF
cdr3_nt: TGTGCCAGCAGCCACCTCGGGGGAGGAACTGAAGCTTTCTTT

j_call: TRBJ2-5
clone_size: -
d_call: -
v_call: TRBV5-6
cdr3_aa: CASSYRDTGETQYF
cdr3_nt: TGTGCCAGCAGTTACAGGGACACCGGAGAGACCCAGTACTTC

j_call: TRBJ1-1
clone_size: -
d_call: -
v_call: TRBV25-1
cdr3_aa: CASSAWGGGNTEAFF
cdr3_nt: TGTGCCAGCAGTGCCTGGGGCGGGGGGAACACTGAAGCTTTCTTT

j_call: TRBJ1-4
clone_size: -
d_call: -
v_call: TRBV10-3
cdr3_aa: CASRPGTNEKLFF
cdr3_nt: TGTGCCAGCAGGCCAGGGACTAATGAAAAACTGTTTTTT

j_call: TRBJ1-1
clone_size: -
d_call: -
v_call: TRBV20-1
cdr3_aa: CSAQTGPWNTEAFF
cdr3_nt: TGCAGTGCTCAGACGGGACCTTGGAACACTGAAGCTTTCTTT

j_call: TRBJ2-7
clone_size: few
d_call: TRBD2
v_call: TRBV2
cdr3_aa: CASTVGTSGHYEQYF
cdr3_nt: TGTGCCAGCACCGTAGGGACTAGCGGGCACTACGAGCAGTACTTC

j_call: TRBJ2-7
clone_size: -
d_call: -
v_call: TRBV7-2
cdr3_aa: CASSPVGGWIYEQYF
cdr3_nt: TGTGCCAGCAGCCCGGTGGGGGGTTGGATTTACGAGCAGTACTTC

j_call: TRBJ2-4
clone_size: -
d_call: TRBD2
v_call: TRBV7-2
cdr3_aa: CASSPGGGAKNIQYF
cdr3_nt: TGCGCCAGCAGCCCCGGCGGGGGGGCCAAAAACATTCAGTACTTC

j_call: TRBJ2-1
clone_size: few
d_call: -
v_call: TRBV20-1
cdr3_aa: CSARVADNEQFF
cdr3_nt: TGCAGTGCTAGGGTGGCCGACAATGAGCAGTTCTTC

j_call: TRBJ2-1
clone_size: -
d_call: TRBD2
v_call: TRBV7-4
cdr3_aa: CASSRGLAGSYNEQFF
cdr3_nt: TGTGCCAGCAGCCGGGGACTAGCGGGATCATACAATGAGCAGTTCTTC

j_call: TRBJ1-6
clone_size: -
d_call: TRBD1
v_call: TRBV20-1
cdr3_aa: CSARKGQSSYNSPLHF
cdr3_nt: TGCAGTGCCAGGAAGGGACAGAGCTCCTATAATTCACCCCTCCACTTT

j_call: TRBJ2-1
clone_size: -
d_call: -
v_call: TRBV19
cdr3_aa: CASSISGVHEQFF
cdr3_nt: TGTGCCAGTAGTATAAGTGGGGTTCATGAGCAGTTCTTC

j_call: TRBJ1-3
clone_size: -
d_call: -
v_call: TRBV7-6
cdr3_aa: CASGGQGDMNTIYF
cdr3_nt: TGTGCCAGCGGGGGCCAGGGCGATATGAACACCATATATTTT

j_call: TRBJ2-1
clone_size: few
d_call: TRBD2
v_call: TRBV29-1
cdr3_aa: CSLTSGSYNEQFF
cdr3_nt: TGCAGCTTAACTAGCGGGAGTTACAATGAGCAGTTCTTC

j_call: TRBJ2-7
clone_size: -
d_call: -
v_call: TRBV7-4
cdr3_aa: CASSPGRALYEQYF
cdr3_nt: TGCGCCAGCAGCCCCGGCAGGGCCCTCTACGAGCAGTACTTC

j_call: TRBJ1-2
clone_size: many
d_call: TRBD1
v_call: TRBV6-5
cdr3_aa: CASMGGTGSNYGYTF
cdr3_nt: TGTGCCAGCATGGGGGGGACAGGTTCTAACTATGGCTACACCTTC